Listed here are 16 T cell receptor beta chains from one sample, sequenced in a study of T cell responses to AZD1222 COVID-19 vaccine. Libraries were prepared by immunoSEQ multiplex PCR; TCRdb keeps only in-frame clonotypes and omits some of them. The table lists roughly 80,000 clones, roughly 88% of them singletons, with approximately 5.4% in the top ten. The sequenced sample was peripheral blood, obtained on day 0 of MenACWY control vaccination. Receptors originate from an adult in good health.

J is TRBJ1-5 and V is TRBV5-6; tentatively, D is TRBD1 (6 bases). Trimming removed 0 bases at V and 0 bases at J, with 7 bases between. The germline V gene encodes CDR1 SGHDT and CDR2 YYEEEE. The CDR3 spans 15 residues. CDR3 in amino acids: CASSLGGLSNQPQHF. The CDR3, as DNA: TGTGCCAGCAGCTTGGGGGGGCTTAGCAATCAGCCCCAGCATTTT.

This chain uses TRBV7-3 with TRBJ2-2; TRBD1 aligns across 10 bases. From germline, CDR1 is SGHTA and CDR2 FQGTGA. The junction had 8 bases not matched to a gene; V was cut back by 5 bases and J by 5 bases. The CDR3 contains 16 residues. The CDR3 loop reads CASSRPPGQGTGELFF. Written as DNA, the CDR3 is TGTGCCAGCAGCCGACCCCCGGGACAGGGGACCGGGGAGCTGTTTTTT.

The chain is built from TRBV19 and TRBJ2-2, with D maybe TRBD2 (6 bases). CDR1 LNHDA and CDR2 SQIVND come from the germline V gene (reference sequence). V lost 8 bases to trimming and J lost 2 bases, with 18 bases between them. The CDR3 runs to 16 residues. CDR3 protein: CASLRGGRRNTGELFF. The CDR3 DNA reads as TGTGCCAGTTTGCGGGGAGGCCGCAGAAACACCGGGGAGCTGTTTTTT. The entire variable domain, with the rest obtained from reference TRBV19 and TRBJ2-2, is as follows: DGGITQSPKYLFRKEGQNVTLSCEQNLNHDAMYWYRQDPGQGLRLIYYSQIVNDFQKGDIAEGYSVSREKKESFPLTVTSAQKNPTAFYLCASLRGGRRNTGELFFGEGSRLTVL.

This clone was seen a single time. This chain connects TRBV6-1 to TRBJ2-6; 9 bases agree with TRBD1. The germline V gene encodes CDR1 MNHNS and CDR2 SASEGT. CDR3 length equals 18 residues. The V segment lost 0 bases and the J segment 1 base; nucleotides outside the gene matches: 4. CDR3 region: CASSEAGQGPSGANVLTF. The CDR3 nucleotides are TGTGCCAGCAGTGAAGCGGGACAGGGCCCTTCTGGGGCCAACGTCCTGACTTTC.

The chain has TRBV11-3 and TRBJ1-2; perhaps TRBD1 as D (5 bases). Trimming left V 4 bases short and J 5 bases short, with 14 bases between. The CDR3 is made up of 14 amino acids. In germline, CDR1 is SGHNT, CDR2 YENEEA. CDR3 sequence: CASSSSRGAYGYTF. Written as DNA, the CDR3 is TGTGCCAGCAGCTCTTCCCGTGGGGCTTATGGCTACACCTTC.

This sequence joins TRBV7-2 and TRBJ1-5; the D gene is possibly TRBD1 (6 bases). In germline, CDR1 is SGHTA, CDR2 FQGNSA. The CDR3 consists of 15 residues. Trimming removed 1 base from V and 3 bases from J, with 10 bases in between. CDR3: CASSLGQGSNQPQHF. The CDR3 coding sequence is TGTGCCAGCAGCTTAGGTCAGGGGTCCAATCAGCCCCAGCATTTT. Together with reference TRBV7-2 and TRBJ1-5, the CDR3 gives the full variable domain: GAGVSQSPSNKVTEKGKDVELRCDPISGHTALYWYRQSLGQGLEFLIYFQGNSAPDKSGLPSDRFSAERTGGSVSTLTIQRTQQEDSAVYLCASSLGQGSNQPQHFGDGTRLSIL.

The genes are TRBV19 and TRBJ2-1; the match to TRBD1 covers 10 bases. V shed 7 bases and J 8 bases; nucleotides not matched to a gene: 5. Germline V lookup: CDR1 LNHDA, CDR2 SQIVND (reference sequence). The CDR3 spans 13 residues. The CDR3 DNA reads TGTGCCAGTAAAGGGACAGGGGTCCATGAGCAGTTCTTC. It translates to CASKGTGVHEQFF. The variable domain in full, completed from reference TRBV19 and TRBJ2-1, reads DGGITQSPKYLFRKEGQNVTLSCEQNLNHDAMYWYRQDPGQGLRLIYYSQIVNDFQKGDIAEGYSVSREKKESFPLTVTSAQKNPTAFYLCASKGTGVHEQFFGPGTRLTVL.

V usage is TRBV3-1 (or the pseudogene TRBV3-2) and J usage is TRBJ1-2; D gene uncertain. The CDR3 sequence is 14 residues long. Trimming removed 1 base at V and 4 bases at J, with 10 bases between. Germline-derived CDR1 and CDR2 are LGHDT and YNNKEL (reference sequence). The CDR3 DNA reads as TGTGCCAGCAGCCAAGGTGGGTGGGCCTATGGCTACACCTTC. It is translated as CASSQGGWAYGYTF.

The gene calls are TRBV7-8 and TRBJ1-6; 8 bases map to TRBD1. The CDR3 is made up of 15 amino acids. V lost 5 bases, J lost 5 bases, and 5 bases stayed unmatched. Looked up from germline, CDR1 is SGHVS and CDR2 is FQNEAQ. Here the CDR3 reads CASSLRGQDNSPLHF. The CDR3 DNA reads as TGTGCCAGCAGCCTCCGGGGACAGGATAATTCACCCCTCCACTTT.

The chain employs TRBV4-3 and TRBJ1-1; no definite D call. Germline values: CDR1 LGHNA, CDR2 YSLEER. This CDR3 contains 17 residues. V shed 0 bases and J shed 1 base, with 15 bases lying between them. The CDR3 region has the DNA TGCGCCAGCAGCCAAGATCTTTTGGGGAGAGGGAACACTGAAGCTTTCTTT. Its protein is CASSQDLLGRGNTEAFF.

The chain has TRBV7-2 and TRBJ1-6; 8 positions agree with TRBD1. The J segment lost 9 bases and the V segment lost 4 bases, leaving 8 bases of the junction unmatched. There are 15 residues in the CDR3. The germline CDR1 and CDR2 sequences are SGHTA and FQGNSA. The CDR3 coding sequence is TGTGCCAGCAGCTCAGGGGGCCCCGCGGGTTCACCCCTCCACTTT. Its translation: CASSSGGPAGSPLHF.

This clone was recorded only once. The chain uses TRBV2 and TRBJ2-2; D possibly uses TRBD1 or TRBD2 (6 bases each). This CDR3 has 15 residues. With 6 bases removed from V and 0 bases from J, the gap between germline ends came to 11 bases. In germline, CDR1 is SNHLY, CDR2 FYNNEI. The CDR3 DNA follows: TGTGCCAGCAGGCGGGACACCGCGAACACCGGGGAGCTGTTTTTT. This encodes CASRRDTANTGELFF.

This clone was observed a handful of times. The chain recombines TRBV11-3 with TRBJ1-2, with 7 bases identical to TRBD1. The trim removed 2 bases at V and 4 bases at J, leaving 1 base unmatched. CDR1 is SGHNT, CDR2 YENEEA, per germline. The CDR3 contains 13 residues. CDR3 residues: CASSLRQGYGYTF. CDR3 coding DNA: TGTGCCAGCAGCTTACGACAGGGCTATGGCTACACCTTC.

The V and J genes are TRBV27 and TRBJ1-1; 8 positions match TRBD1. The trim removed 6 bases at V and 4 bases at J, leaving 1 base unmatched. Germline CDR1 reads MNHEY; CDR2 reads SMNVEV (reference sequence). The CDR3 runs to 12 residues. CDR3 coding DNA: TGTGCCAGCAGAACAGGGGGCACTGAAGCTTTCTTT. Protein product: CASRTGGTEAFF.

V gene TRBV6-5 combines with J gene TRBJ1-1; D perhaps matches TRBD1 (6 bases). V lost 8 bases to trimming and J lost 3 bases, with 16 bases between them. CDR1 and CDR2 (germline): MNHEY, SVGAGI. This CDR3 has 14 residues. In DNA form, the CDR3 reads TGTGCCAGCGGTAGAGGGGGAGGGGACACTGAAGCTTTCTTT. This translates into CASGRGGGDTEAFF.

The chain is built from TRBV3-1 (or the pseudogene TRBV3-2) and TRBJ1-5; 7 positions agree with TRBD1. The CDR3 covers 14 residues. With 3 bases clipped from V and 4 bases from J, the junction kept 3 bases outside the gene matches. Germline lookup yields CDR1 LGHDT and CDR2 YNNKEL (reference sequence). This chain's CDR3 is CASSQYRGNQPQHF. The CDR3 coding sequence is TGTGCCAGCAGCCAGTACAGGGGTAATCAGCCCCAGCATTTT.